The 20 T cell receptor beta chains below come from one sample, sequenced in a study of siplizumab effects on memory and regulatory T cells. Here immunoSEQ multiplex PCR was the method, and the copy in TCRdb shows in-frame clones only, minus some. The repertoire holds approximately 100,000 clones, with just over 90% as singletons. The material sequenced was Tregs sorted from blood. The origin of the receptors is a human donor in good health.

The chain uses TRBV5-4 and TRBJ1-6; 8 bases match TRBD1. The germline V gene encodes CDR1 SGHNT and CDR2 YYREEE (reference sequence). This CDR3 comprises 18 residues. Trimming cost V 0 bases and J 5 bases; bases outside gene matches: 10. CDR3 sequence (DNA): TGTGCCAGCAGCTTGGTGCGGACAGGGTTTAGGAATAATTCACCCCTCCACTTT. This encodes CASSLVRTGFRNNSPLHF.

V is TRBV19 and J is TRBJ2-2; the D gene is possibly TRBD1 (6 bases). Germline CDR1 reads LNHDA; CDR2 reads SQIVND (reference sequence). Trimming shortened V by 1 base and J by 4 bases, and 16 bases separated the two germline ends. The CDR3 totals 17 residues. Here the CDR3 DNA reads TGTGCCAGTAGTATAGCCCGGACAGTATGGAGCACCGGGGAGCTGTTTTTT. Its protein is CASSIARTVWSTGELFF.

The chain combines TRBV5-1 with TRBJ2-4, with a tentative D call TRBD2 (7 bases). CDR3 size: 16 residues. V lost 2 bases to trimming and J lost 3 bases, with 15 bases between them. CDR1 is SGHRS, CDR2 YFSETQ, per germline. The CDR3 protein is CASSFGGGTSKNIQYF. The CDR3 region has the DNA TGCGCCAGCAGCTTCGGGGGAGGGACAAGCAAAAACATTCAGTACTTC. Filled out from reference TRBV5-1 and TRBJ2-4, the complete variable domain reads KAGVTQTPRYLIKTRGQQVTLSCSPISGHRSVSWYQQTPGQGLQFLFEYFSETQRNKGNFPGRFSGRQFSNSRSEMNVSTLELGDSALYLCASSFGGGTSKNIQYFGAGTRLSVL.

This chain uses TRBV30 with TRBJ2-7, with D maybe TRBD1 (6 bases). The CDR3 runs 13 residues. V was shortened by 5 bases and J by 4 bases, with 15 bases between the two germline ends. CDR1 and CDR2 (germline): GTSNPN, SVGIG (reference sequence). CDR3 protein: CAWEPGQTYEQYF. In DNA form, the CDR3 reads TGTGCCTGGGAACCGGGACAAACTTACGAGCAGTACTTC. Supplemented by reference TRBV30 and TRBJ2-7, the full variable domain reads SQTIHQWPATLVQPVGSPLSLECTVEGTSNPNLYWYRQAAGRGLQLLFYSVGIGQISSEVPQNLSASRPQDRQFILSSKKLLLSDSGFYLCAWEPGQTYEQYFGPGTRLTVT.

This chain links TRBV18 with TRBJ1-3; unclear D gene. The CDR3 has 13 amino acids. Trimming took off 2 bases at V and 0 bases at J, with 2 bases between the two ends. The germline CDR1 and CDR2 sequences are KGHSH and LQKENI. CDR3 loop: CASSPNSGNTIYF. Here the CDR3 DNA reads TGTGCCAGCTCACCAAACTCTGGAAACACCATATATTTT.

The table lists this clone with a count of one. The rearrangement uses TRBV7-9 and TRBJ2-3; weak D call: TRBD1 (6 bases). Per the germline V gene, CDR1 is SEHNR and CDR2 is FQNEAQ (reference sequence). With 1 base removed from V and 2 bases from J, the gap between germline ends came to 13 bases. CDR3 length equals 16 residues. CDR3 bases: TGTGCCAGCAGCTTAGGAGTTCAGGGGTCCACAGATACGCAGTATTTT. Its translation is CASSLGVQGSTDTQYF.

The chain carries TRBV7-9 and TRBJ1-1; no clear D gene. This CDR3 is built from 14 residues. With 1 base removed from V and 6 bases from J, the gap between germline ends came to 12 bases. CDR1 is SEHNR and CDR2 is FQNEAQ in the germline V gene (reference sequence). CDR3 loop: CASSLGAEGAEAFF. The CDR3 DNA is TGTGCCAGCAGCTTAGGAGCAGAGGGAGCTGAAGCTTTCTTT.

CDR3 sequence (DNA): TGTGCCAGCAGCTTGGCGCGGACCAGCTCCTACGAGCAGTACTTC. Protein product: CASSLARTSSYEQYF. This chain joins TRBV5-6 and TRBJ2-7; D gene ambiguous. The CDR3 has 15 residues. Trimming left V 0 bases short and J 0 bases short, with 10 bases between. The V gene's germline CDR1 is SGHDT and CDR2 YYEEEE.

The chain recombines TRBV7-2 with TRBJ2-7, with 7 nucleotides matching TRBD1. Trimming took 1 base from V and 0 from J; bases not matched to a gene: 3. CDR1 is SGHTA and CDR2 is FQGNSA in the germline V gene. This CDR3 spans 15 amino acids. The CDR3 DNA is TGTGCCAGCAGCTTAGGGGGACAGAGCTCCTACGAGCAGTACTTC. It specifies CASSLGGQSSYEQYF.

The gene calls are TRBV5-1 and TRBJ2-5; a weak D match, TRBD2 (7 bases). CDR1 is SGHRS and CDR2 is YFSETQ in the germline V gene. CDR3 length: 15 amino acids. V was trimmed by 0 bases and J by 5 bases, leaving 14 bases between them. The CDR3 DNA sequence: TGCGCCAGCAGCTTGGAGGGGGAGGGACCCGAGACCCAGTACTTC. Amino acid sequence: CASSLEGEGPETQYF.

The genes are TRBV2 and TRBJ1-2, with 7 nucleotides matching TRBD1. This CDR3 region has 14 residues. Germline V gives CDR1 SNHLY, CDR2 FYNNEI. After removal of 6 bases from V and 2 bases from J, the junction contained 6 bases not matched to a gene. Here the CDR3 reads CASRRTTGNYGYTF. The CDR3 DNA reads as TGTGCCAGCAGACGTACGACAGGGAACTATGGCTACACCTTC.

The J gene is TRBJ2-3, the V gene TRBV15, with D possibly being TRBD2 (6 bases). CDR1 and CDR2 (germline): LNHNV, YYDKDF (reference sequence). This CDR3 is built from 14 residues. Deletions cut 0 bases from V and 5 bases from J, with 9 bases between. The CDR3 spells CATSRDLGGDTQYF. In nucleotides, the CDR3 is TGTGCCACCAGCAGAGACTTGGGGGGAGATACGCAGTATTTT.

The rearrangement joins TRBV5-4 to TRBJ1-1; a possible D gene is TRBD1 (6 bases). The CDR3 runs to 16 residues. Trimming took 3 bases from V and 3 from J, leaving 18 bases between them. Germline-derived CDR1 and CDR2 are SGHNT and YYREEE (reference sequence). The CDR3 region has the DNA TGTGCCAGCAGCTCGGACAGCTCAACGGTTCACACTGAAGCTTTCTTT. This sequence encodes CASSSDSSTVHTEAFF.

This chain links TRBV5-1 with TRBJ2-2; D assignment may be TRBD1 or TRBD2 (5 bases each). The V and J ends lost 2 bases and 5 bases respectively, with 16 bases between them. This CDR3 has 16 residues. In germline, CDR1 is SGHRS, CDR2 YFSETQ. CDR3 nucleotides: TGCGCCAGCAGCTTTTTTTCCGGGACCCGGACCGGGGAGCTGTTTTTT. It codes for CASSFFSGTRTGELFF. The whole variable domain, remainder taken from reference TRBV5-1 and TRBJ2-2, is KAGVTQTPRYLIKTRGQQVTLSCSPISGHRSVSWYQQTPGQGLQFLFEYFSETQRNKGNFPGRFSGRQFSNSRSEMNVSTLELGDSALYLCASSFFSGTRTGELFFGEGSRLTVL.

This rearrangement joins TRBV5-4 to TRBJ2-5; D perhaps matches TRBD1 (6 bases). V lost 1 base and J lost 0, with 7 bases in between. CDR3 length equals 14 residues. The germline CDR1 and CDR2 sequences are SGHNT and YYREEE (reference sequence). CDR3 sequence (DNA): TGTGCCAGCAGCTTGACAGGGAACCAAGAGACCCAGTACTTC. Its translation is CASSLTGNQETQYF.

The gene calls are TRBV29-1 and TRBJ2-2, with D perhaps assigned TRBD1 or TRBD2 (5 bases each). Germline-derived CDR1 and CDR2 are SQVTM and ANQGSEA. V lost 0 bases to trimming and J lost 7 bases, with 15 bases between them. The CDR3 contains 15 residues. The CDR3 DNA follows: TGCAGCGTTGAAGATCAAATGAGGGGTATCGGGGAGCTGTTTTTT. Residues: CSVEDQMRGIGELFF.

This chain links TRBV10-3 with TRBJ1-5; no firm D call. V was pared by 6 bases and J by 1 base, with 10 bases between. CDR3 length: 14 residues. Germline values: CDR1 ENHRY, CDR2 SYGVKD. The CDR3 DNA reads TGTGCCATCAGCGAGAACAACAGCAATCAGCCCCAGCATTTT. Translation gives CAISENNSNQPQHF.

The chain combines TRBV5-4 with TRBJ2-7; TRBD1 might be the D (6 bases). Trimming pared 2 bases from V and 0 bases from J, leaving 12 bases between. CDR1 is SGHNT and CDR2 is YYREEE in the germline V gene (reference sequence). The CDR3 covers 15 residues. The CDR3 nucleotides are TGTGCCAGCAGCTTTGACTTGGACAGCTCCTACGAGCAGTACTTC. Its translation: CASSFDLDSSYEQYF.

This chain links TRBV6-5 with TRBJ2-3, with unresolved D. The CDR3 spans 12 residues. Looked up from germline, CDR1 is MNHEY and CDR2 is SVGAGI. Trimming took 4 bases from V and 2 from J, leaving 4 bases between them. CDR3 sequence (DNA): TGTGCCAGCAGTTCCTCCACAGATACGCAGTATTTT. Translation gives CASSSSTDTQYF.

V is TRBV7-6 and J is TRBJ1-6; tentative D call: TRBD1 (5 bases). Germline CDR1 and CDR2: SGHVS and FNYEAQ. The CDR3 is made up of 13 amino acids. Between the trimmed V and J ends, which lost 2 bases and 10 bases, there was a span of 9 bases. The CDR3 coding sequence is TGTGCCAGCAGCTTACAGGGAGGCTCACCCCTCCACTTT. Amino acids: CASSLQGGSPLHF.